The 30 T cell receptor beta chains in this list originate from one sample, sequenced in a study of cytomegalovirus exposure and HLA in healthy donors. Primers: 60 Vbeta forward and 13 Jbeta reverse. The data were produced by immunoSEQ multiplex PCR, yet TCRdb's version contains in-frame clones alone and is incomplete. Of tens of thousands of clones in the sample, around 84% are singletons; the top ten hold roughly 2.3%. Material: PBMCs. These receptors were collected from a woman in her forties or fifties in good health and CMV-seronegative.

The chain has TRBV19 and TRBJ1-2; TRBD1 might be the D (6 bases). Trimming cost V 5 bases and J 8 bases, with 21 bases left between them. In germline, CDR1 is LNHDA, CDR2 SQIVND (reference sequence). This CDR3 comprises 15 residues. CDR3 DNA sequence: TGTGCCAGTAGTGCGCTCCCAACAGGGCTGAAGGGCTACACCTTC. Its translation is CASSALPTGLKGYTF.

The chain carries TRBV7-9 and TRBJ2-1; weak D call: TRBD2 (5 bases). V lost 5 bases and J 1 base, leaving 15 bases between the germline ends. The CDR3 is 16 residues long. The V gene's germline CDR1 is SEHNR and CDR2 FQNEAQ (reference sequence). CDR3 bases: TGTGCCAGCAGCGAATACGGGGTGAGGTCCTACAATGAGCAGTTCTTC. Amino acids: CASSEYGVRSYNEQFF.

This clone has more than one count but fewer than ten. The chain uses TRBV5-1 and TRBJ2-6; D possibly corresponds to TRBD2 (5 bases). There are 16 residues in the CDR3. Looked up from germline, CDR1 is SGHRS and CDR2 is YFSETQ. Trimming pared 4 bases from V and 9 bases from J, leaving 20 bases between. In DNA, the CDR3 is TGCGCCAGCAGCCAGACGGGATCCAACTACGGCAACGTCCTGACTTTC. Its protein is CASSQTGSNYGNVLTF.

This clone was recorded once. The chain is built from TRBV27 and TRBJ1-1; TRBD1 matches 7 bases. CDR3 length: 15 amino acids. With 3 bases clipped from V and 1 base from J, the junction kept 5 bases outside the gene matches. Germline CDR1 MNHEY, CDR2 SMNVEV (reference sequence). CDR3 DNA: TGTGCCAGCAGTTTCTCTAGGACAGGGAACACTGAAGCTTTCTTT. This translates into CASSFSRTGNTEAFF.

The chain has TRBV5-1 and TRBJ1-5; D not resolved. The CDR3 length is 15 residues. V lost 0 bases and J 2 bases, leaving 9 bases between the germline ends. CDR1 is SGHRS, CDR2 YFSETQ, per germline. The CDR3 DNA reads TGCGCCAGCAGCTTGGACAGCGGGGGCAATCAGCCCCAGCATTTT. It encodes CASSLDSGGNQPQHF.

The CDR3 loop reads CASSEAAGGYTQYF. The CDR3 DNA reads as TGTGCCAGCAGTGAAGCAGCGGGGGGATATACGCAGTATTTT. The genes are TRBV6-1 and TRBJ2-3, with 9 bases lining up with TRBD2. Germline V CDR1 and CDR2: MNHNS, SASEGT. The CDR3 is 14 amino acids. V shed 0 bases and J 7 bases; nucleotides not matched to a gene: 2.

The chain joins TRBV18 to TRBJ1-2; D is ambiguous. Germline-derived CDR1 and CDR2 are KGHSH and LQKENI. V was clipped by 0 bases and J by 0 bases, with 8 bases between them. The CDR3 extends over 15 amino acids. As DNA, the CDR3 is TGTGCCAGCTCACCACCAACATCAGCTAACTATGGCTACACCTTC. Translated, it gives CASSPPTSANYGYTF.

The rearrangement uses TRBV5-6 and TRBJ2-7; 7 nucleotides match TRBD1. Per germline, CDR1 SGHDT and CDR2 YYEEEE. CDR3 length: 14 amino acids. Unmatched junction bases numbered 6, after V lost 3 bases and J lost 3 bases. CDR3 sequence (DNA): TGTGCCAGCAGCTATCGGACAGGATACTACGAGCAGTACTTC. Amino acid sequence: CASSYRTGYYEQYF.

This clone was counted a single time. This sequence joins TRBV7-2 and TRBJ2-7; tentative D call: TRBD1 (6 bases). V lost 3 bases and J lost 1, with 10 bases in between. The CDR3 runs 14 residues. Germline values: CDR1 SGHTA, CDR2 FQGNSA. The CDR3 region is CASSFWGRSYEQYV. In nucleotides, the CDR3 is TGTGCCAGCAGCTTTTGGGGGCGTTCCTACGAGCAGTACGTC.

V and J are TRBV19 and TRBJ1-2; 9 positions match TRBD1. Germline trimming cut 3 bases from V and 5 bases from J; bases unmatched to any gene: 7. The CDR3 totals 15 residues. Germline V CDR1 and CDR2: LNHDA, SQIVND (reference sequence). CDR3 residues: CASSMPPGTGYGYTF. CDR3 DNA: TGTGCCAGTAGTATGCCACCCGGGACAGGGTATGGCTACACCTTC. Full variable domain (rest looked up from reference TRBV19 and TRBJ1-2): DGGITQSPKYLFRKEGQNVTLSCEQNLNHDAMYWYRQDPGQGLRLIYYSQIVNDFQKGDIAEGYSVSREKKESFPLTVTSAQKNPTAFYLCASSMPPGTGYGYTFGSGTRLTVV.

This chain connects TRBV27 to TRBJ2-5; 8 bases are shared with TRBD1. Germline V gene sequence: CDR1 MNHEY, CDR2 SMNVEV (reference sequence). The CDR3 loop spans 14 amino acids. Trimming cost V 2 bases and J 10 bases; bases outside gene matches: 9. CDR3 sequence: CASSLGQGAPGQYF. The CDR3, as DNA: TGTGCCAGCAGTTTAGGGCAGGGGGCGCCGGGCCAGTACTTC.

The V gene is TRBV7-2, the J gene TRBJ1-5, with 7 bases that match TRBD1. V lost 6 bases and J lost 4; bases outside the gene matches: 9. Germline V gives CDR1 SGHTA, CDR2 FQGNSA. The CDR3 length is 15 residues. DNA of the CDR3: TGTGCCAGCAGGCCGGGACAGCTAGGGAATCAGCCCCAGCATTTT. It codes for CASRPGQLGNQPQHF.

This chain links TRBV27 with TRBJ2-5, with D unclear. V was pared by 3 bases and J by 7 bases, with 15 bases between. The CDR3 spans 14 residues. Germline V gene lookup returns CDR1 MNHEY and CDR2 SMNVEV (reference sequence). The CDR3 reads CASSLVSYGGTQYF. Here the CDR3 DNA reads TGTGCCAGCAGTTTGGTGTCCTACGGCGGGACCCAGTACTTC.

J is TRBJ2-5 and V is TRBV7-9; 8 bases are a match to TRBD2. The J segment lost 5 bases and the V segment lost 3 bases, leaving 8 bases of the junction unmatched. The CDR3 length is 15 residues. The germline gives CDR1 SEHNR, CDR2 FQNEAQ (reference sequence). The CDR3 here is CASSFFAGGGETQYF. The CDR3 DNA reads TGTGCCAGCAGCTTTTTCGCGGGAGGAGGGGAGACCCAGTACTTC. Using reference TRBV7-9 and TRBJ2-5 for the parts outside the CDR3, the full variable domain is DTGVSQNPRHKITKRGQNVTFRCDPISEHNRLYWYRQTLGQGPEFLTYFQNEAQLEKSRLLSDRFSAERPKGSFSTLEIQRTEQGDSAMYLCASSFFAGGGETQYFGPGTRLLVL.

The rearrangement joins TRBV7-2 to TRBJ2-1; TRBD2 aligns across 11 bases. Germline assignment: CDR1 SGHTA and CDR2 FQGNSA. The CDR3 runs to 16 residues. V lost 4 bases to trimming and J lost 4 bases; unmatched junction nucleotides: 6. The CDR3 sequence is CASSSYPSGRYNEQFF. The CDR3 DNA sequence: TGTGCCAGCAGCTCCTACCCTAGCGGGAGGTACAATGAGCAGTTCTTC.

This chain links TRBV18 with TRBJ1-2, with D unresolved. This CDR3 has 14 amino acids. Looked up from germline, CDR1 is KGHSH and CDR2 is LQKENI. With 6 bases removed from V and 5 bases from J, the gap between germline ends came to 16 bases. CDR3 bases: TGTGCCAGCTCCCCCCGAGGGAGTGGTTATGGCTACACCTTC. Protein: CASSPRGSGYGYTF.

The chain carries TRBV30 and TRBJ1-4; TRBD1 might be the D (5 bases). Germline V gene data show CDR1 as GTSNPN and CDR2 as SVGIG (reference sequence). The CDR3 is made up of 13 amino acids. Trimming stripped 8 bases from V and 3 bases from J, with 13 bases between. CDR3 coding DNA: TGTGCCCGGGAGACAGAAGCTAATGAAAAACTGTTTTTT. Its protein is CARETEANEKLFF.

CDR3 residues: CASSPDRGLQNYGYTF. CDR3 in DNA: TGTGCCAGCTCACCGGACAGGGGACTTCAGAACTATGGCTACACCTTC. The rearrangement links TRBV18 to TRBJ1-2; TRBD1 agrees at 9 bases. This CDR3 region has 16 residues. After removal of 3 bases from V and 2 bases from J, the junction contained 7 bases not matched to a gene. The V gene's germline CDR1 is KGHSH and CDR2 LQKENI.

This chain links TRBV28 with TRBJ2-2; 7 bases align to TRBD2. Trimming removed 4 bases from V and 7 bases from J; junction bases left unmatched: 15. CDR3 size: 17 residues. The germline gives CDR1 MDHEN, CDR2 SYDVKM. CDR3 bases: TGTGCCAGCAGTTCCGGTCCGAGAGGCGGGAGCGTCGGGGAGCTGTTTTTT. As protein: CASSSGPRGGSVGELFF.

V gene TRBV7-2 combines with J gene TRBJ2-2; D is perhaps TRBD2 (6 bases). The V gene lost 5 bases and the J gene lost 6 bases, with 22 bases spanning the gap. Germline V gives CDR1 SGHTA, CDR2 FQGNSA. The CDR3 runs to 17 residues. In nucleotides, the CDR3 is TGTGCCAGCAGCCCCGGGACTGGGGTTCTACCCCCCGGGGAGCTGTTTTTT. This translates into CASSPGTGVLPPGELFF.

The rearrangement joins TRBV15 to TRBJ2-1; 7 nucleotides align to TRBD1. This CDR3 region has 15 residues. V dropped 3 bases and J dropped 3; count of bases not matched to a gene: 5. Germline CDR1 is LNHNV and CDR2 is YYDKDF (reference sequence). As DNA, the CDR3 is TGTGCCACCAGCAGCCGACAGGGTTACTACAATGAGCAGTTCTTC. As protein: CATSSRQGYYNEQFF.

The chain couples TRBV6-5 to TRBJ2-1; a possible D gene is TRBD2 (6 bases). The germline V and J ends were trimmed by 5 bases and 3 bases, with 8 bases remaining between them. CDR3 size: 13 residues. Germline-derived CDR1 and CDR2 are MNHEY and SVGAGI. The CDR3 nucleotides are TGTGCCAGCAGTAGGGACTTCTACAATGAGCAGTTCTTC. Translating it yields CASSRDFYNEQFF.

The V gene is TRBV29-1, the J gene TRBJ2-2, with TRBD2 matching over 12 bases. V lost 7 bases to trimming and J lost 1 base; unmatched junction nucleotides: 7. From germline, CDR1 is SQVTM and CDR2 ANQGSEA. The CDR3 covers 16 residues. The CDR3 coding sequence is TGCAGCGGCGTAAGGACTAGCGGGAAGAACACCGGGGAGCTGTTTTTT. This codes for CSGVRTSGKNTGELFF.

The chain has TRBV6-5 and TRBJ2-5; TRBD1 agrees at 8 bases. Trimming removed 8 bases from V and 2 bases from J; junction bases left unmatched: 7. Germline V lookup: CDR1 MNHEY, CDR2 SVGAGI. There are 14 residues in the CDR3. In DNA, the CDR3 is TGTGCCAGCGGGGGGACAGGACTACAAGAGACCCAGTACTTC. It is translated as CASGGTGLQETQYF.

The rearrangement joins TRBV2 to TRBJ2-1; D is undetermined. This CDR3 has 12 residues. V was shortened by 5 bases and J by 0 bases, with 2 bases between the two germline ends. Germline V lookup: CDR1 SNHLY, CDR2 FYNNEI. In DNA, the CDR3 is TGTGCCAGCAGTTACTCCTACAATGAGCAGTTCTTC. Its protein is CASSYSYNEQFF.

V and J are TRBV5-1 and TRBJ1-4; 7 positions match TRBD1. The CDR3 loop spans 14 amino acids. Trimming removed 3 bases from V and 2 bases from J; junction bases left unmatched: 1. Germline-derived CDR1 and CDR2 are SGHRS and YFSETQ. The CDR3 here is CASSSQGTNEKLFF. The CDR3 region has the DNA TGCGCCAGCAGCTCACAGGGGACTAATGAAAAACTGTTTTTT.

The chain couples TRBV5-1 to TRBJ2-1; D gene uncertain. The V gene's germline CDR1 is SGHRS and CDR2 YFSETQ. The CDR3 spans 15 residues. The V end was cut by 4 bases, the J end by 0 bases, with 11 bases between. The DNA of the CDR3 is TGCGCCAGCAGCCCCGGTCTGAGCTCCTACAATGAGCAGTTCTTC. Amino acids: CASSPGLSSYNEQFF.

This sequence joins TRBV19 and TRBJ2-7, with D maybe TRBD2 (5 bases). The ends were cut back, 8 bases at V and 2 bases at J, with 13 bases in the middle. The CDR3 is 13 amino acids. Germline lookup yields CDR1 LNHDA and CDR2 SQIVND (reference sequence). This CDR3 reads CASASGSTYEQYF. The DNA for the CDR3 is TGTGCCAGTGCAAGCGGATCCACCTACGAGCAGTACTTC. The full variable domain, in which reference TRBV19 and TRBJ2-7 provide the parts outside the CDR3, is DGGITQSPKYLFRKEGQNVTLSCEQNLNHDAMYWYRQDPGQGLRLIYYSQIVNDFQKGDIAEGYSVSREKKESFPLTVTSAQKNPTAFYLCASASGSTYEQYFGPGTRLTVT.

The rearrangement joins TRBV7-3 to TRBJ1-1, with D maybe TRBD1 (6 bases). The length of the CDR3 is 13 residues. Trimming removed 9 bases at V and 1 base at J, with 12 bases between. Germline loops: CDR1 SGHTA, CDR2 FQGTGA. The CDR3 is CASATGSNTEAFF. The DNA for the CDR3 is TGTGCCAGTGCAACAGGGTCGAACACTGAAGCTTTCTTT.

This rearrangement joins TRBV28 to TRBJ2-1; 7 positions match TRBD2. V lost 5 bases, J lost 6 bases, and 10 bases stayed unmatched. The CDR3 is 15 amino acids. Germline-derived CDR1 and CDR2 are MDHEN and SYDVKM. CDR3 sequence: CASSQGLGPRNEQFF. Here the CDR3 DNA reads TGTGCCAGCAGTCAAGGACTAGGACCTCGCAATGAGCAGTTCTTC.